This TCR beta chain appears in the sequencing data of a study of early T cells in non-severe SARS-CoV-2 infection. As for the study in general: The study sequenced bulk RNA from unsorted whole blood, with chains unpaired.

The sample holds many counts of this clonotype. Its antigen remains unidentified. Study results and caveats: Private and CD4 specificities were missed by VDJdb matching, skewed to anti-spike CD8.

Germline V gene data show CDR1 as WSHSY and CDR2 as SAAADI. CDR3 length equals 13 residues. The V segment lost 9 bases and the J segment 6 bases; nucleotides outside the gene matches: 7. Individual cDNA molecules received unique molecular identifiers during library preparation. A single record per CDR3 protein comes from TCRdb applying MiXCR to the 5' RACE reads. The table lists nearly 80,000 distinct CDR3 sequences, 9.5% to 15% of them singletons. This chain links TRBV10-2 with TRBJ1-4; 7 positions agree with TRBD1. Sequenced: whole blood. The clonotype was recovered from an adult who was a healthcare worker with PCR-confirmed SARS-CoV-2 infection or an uninfected control (not recorded which). The CDR3 DNA sequence: TGCGCCAGTCTAAGGGGGCTCGATGAAAAACTGTTTTTT. This translates into CASLRGLDEKLFF.